This T cell receptor (beta chain) was documented in a study of vaccination effects on CD4 cells after COVID-19. Study-wide findings and caveats: Only a few convalescent patients and no early post-infection timepoints featured in the study.

Antigen-specific CD4+ T cells were expanded with viral peptide pools in the ViraFEST assay before sequencing. Scientists isolated CD4+ T cells after an approximately 10-day culture period ended. Two doses of BNT162b2 or mRNA-1273 vaccine were administered to participants. Some 2 million PBMC were seeded per well and grown in the presence of around 10 IU/ml IL-2 and roughly 9.9 ug/ml peptides. Cultures received IL-2 medium that replaced half the medium on days 3 and 7. Trimming removed 0 bases from V and 2 bases from J, with 6 bases in between. There are 14 residues in the CDR3. Germline CDR1 is LNHNV and CDR2 is YYDKDF (reference sequence). About this clone: Its antigen is still unknown.

The repertoire was sequenced with immunoSEQ multiplex PCR; TCRdb's copy has only in-frame clones and lacks some. The table records about 24,000 clones, around four fifths of them present only once. This clonotype was sampled from a human donor who received a COVID-19 vaccine. Sequences were derived from CD4+ T cells from PBMCs cultured with HCoV-NL63 spike peptides, sampled after COVID-19 vaccination. The V call is TRBV15, the J call TRBJ2-3; no firm D call. CDR3 sequence (DNA): TGTGCCACCAGCAGAGACACCTTCACAGATACGCAGTATTTT. Protein product: CATSRDTFTDTQYF. Based on the CDR3 plus reference TRBV15 and TRBJ2-3, the full variable domain is DAMVIQNPRYQVTQFGKPVTLSCSQTLNHNVMYWYQQKSSQAPKLLFHYYDKDFNNEADTPDNFQSRRPNTSFCFLDIRSPGLGDTAMYLCATSRDTFTDTQYFGPGTRLTVL.